This T cell receptor beta chain was observed in a study of siplizumab effects on memory and regulatory T cells. Notes on the study in general: Alloreactive sequences from unstimulated CD4+ memory cells fell significantly with siplizumab. The naive T cell population seemed more diverse than memory cells and seemed a major contributor to the alloresponse. Most alloreactive clones went unmapped to unstimulated subsets; only a minor fraction mapped. There was no confirmation of the suppressive function of proliferating Tregs from siplizumab cultures.

The sample holds one count of this clone. Its antigen is not known. Germline lookup yields CDR1 SGHDT and CDR2 YYEEEE. The CDR3 contains 16 residues. V dropped 6 bases and J dropped 0 bases, with 16 bases sitting between them. The table came from immunoSEQ multiplex PCR; TCRdb's copy has only in-frame clones and leaves some out. The sample has about 100,000 clones; more than 85% are singletons. The clonotype comes from a human donor in good health. Some clones in this sample may be carry-over from other donors' samples. The sequenced material came from CD4+ T cells sorted from blood. The chain joins TRBV5-6 to TRBJ2-1; D possibly matches TRBD1 or TRBD2 (5 bases each). This CDR3 reads CASTEEPGPSYNEQFF. The CDR3, as DNA: TGTGCCAGCACTGAGGAACCGGGGCCCTCCTACAATGAGCAGTTCTTC. Supplemented by reference TRBV5-6 and TRBJ2-1, the full variable domain reads DAGVTQSPTHLIKTRGQQVTLRCSPKSGHDTVSWYQQALGQGPQFIFQYYEEEERQRGNFPDRFSGHQFPNYSSELNVNALLLGDSALYLCASTEEPGPSYNEQFFGPGTRLTVL.